This T cell receptor beta chain was sequenced for a study of tumor-infiltrating lymphocytes in primary liver carcinoma. CDR1 and CDR2 from the germline V gene are SQVTM and ANQGSEA. This CDR3 comprises 14 residues. Trimming removed 4 bases from V and 1 base from J, with 12 bases in between. Researchers generated TCR beta cDNA from approximately 500 ng of total RNA, relying on a constant-region primer. Libraries covering TCR beta were generated through three nested multiplex PCR rounds (using a slightly modified ARM-PCR). TRBV1-TRBV30 forward primers and a C-beta reverse primer were used in the first two PCR rounds, which each ran for 9 to 10 cycles. TCRdb reanalysed the multiplex PCR reads using MiXCR and keeps one entry per CDR3 protein. The table has more than 100,000 distinct CDR3 sequences, around 70% seen once. RNA and DNA were co-extracted from around 20-30 mg of unsorted bulk tissue. This clonotype was picked up many times.

The chain uses TRBV29-1 and TRBJ2-3, with D perhaps given as TRBD1 or TRBD2 (5 bases each). The sequencing input was tumor-adjacent normal liver tissue. This sequence originates from a woman in her fifties or sixties with primary liver carcinoma and hepatitis B virus infection. This chain's CDR3 is CSVAPGRRTDTQYF. In DNA, the CDR3 is TGCAGCGTTGCCCCGGGACGGCGCACAGATACGCAGTATTTT.